A selection of T cell receptor beta chains follows, all from one sample in a study of CD8 T cells in ankylosing spondylitis. One entry per CDR3 protein, called by TCRdb with MiXCR from the 5' RACE reads. The sample lists roughly 670,000 distinct CDR3 sequences, about 20% occurring once. Input material: blood, either unsorted or a sorted T cell fraction (not recorded which). All receptors derive from a male donor with ankylosing spondylitis. The CDR3 runs from the conserved cysteine through the conserved F or W. Fields, in order: V gene, CDR3 length, clone size, D gene, J gene, CDR3 DNA, CDR3 protein. A D gene is named only where the DNA matches it firmly. Clone size is stated in some rows and not others, as once, few, many or a class when expanded.

v_call: TRBV7-9; cdr3_length: 14; clone_size: -; d_call: -; j_call: TRBJ2-7; cdr3_nt: TGTGCCAGCAGCGCTTCCGGGACGACGTACGAGCAGTACTTC; cdr3_aa: CASSASGTTYEQYF
v_call: TRBV29-1; cdr3_length: 15; clone_size: -; d_call: -; j_call: TRBJ2-2; cdr3_nt: TGCAGCGTTGATGAGGGGGATAAAGAGACCGGGGAGCTGTTTTTT; cdr3_aa: CSVDEGDKETGELFF
v_call: TRBV28; cdr3_length: 19; clone_size: few; d_call: -; j_call: TRBJ1-5; cdr3_nt: TGTGCCAGCGGGGGTCGTGGATGGCCTGAGCTCTATAGCAATCAGCCCCAGCATTTT; cdr3_aa: CASGGRGWPELYSNQPQHF
v_call: TRBV24-1; cdr3_length: 15; clone_size: -; d_call: TRBD1; j_call: TRBJ2-2; cdr3_nt: TGTGCCACCAGTACAGGGGGCGCGGGCACCGGGGAGCTGTTTTTT; cdr3_aa: CATSTGGAGTGELFF
v_call: TRBV25-1; cdr3_length: 15; clone_size: -; d_call: -; j_call: TRBJ2-2; cdr3_nt: TGTGCCAGCAGTGATGAGGCAGCTCCCCCCGGGGAGCTGTTTTTT; cdr3_aa: CASSDEAAPPGELFF
v_call: TRBV30; cdr3_length: 15; clone_size: few; d_call: TRBD1; j_call: TRBJ1-5; cdr3_nt: TGTGCCTGGAGTGTCGGGGGGACAGGGAGTCAGCCCCAGCATTTT; cdr3_aa: CAWSVGGTGSQPQHF
v_call: TRBV3-1; cdr3_length: 17; clone_size: few; d_call: TRBD2; j_call: TRBJ2-2; cdr3_nt: TGTGCCAGCAGCCACCAGCGGGGGGACTCGAACACCGGGGAGCTGTTTTTT; cdr3_aa: CASSHQRGDSNTGELFF
v_call: TRBV12-3/TRBV12-4; cdr3_length: 11; clone_size: -; d_call: -; j_call: TRBJ1-1; cdr3_nt: TGTGCCAGCAGTTTAAGTGCTGAAGCTTTCTTT; cdr3_aa: CASSLSAEAFF
v_call: TRBV2; cdr3_length: 12; clone_size: many; d_call: -; j_call: TRBJ2-3; cdr3_nt: TGTGCCAGCAGCACCACCACAGATACGCAGTATTTT; cdr3_aa: CASSTTTDTQYF
v_call: TRBV4-2; cdr3_length: 13; clone_size: few; d_call: -; j_call: TRBJ1-1; cdr3_nt: TGTGCCAGCAGCCAAGATCAAGGGAGTGAAGCTTTCTTT; cdr3_aa: CASSQDQGSEAFF
v_call: TRBV9; cdr3_length: 13; clone_size: -; d_call: -; j_call: TRBJ1-5; cdr3_nt: TGTGCCAGCAGCGTAGAGGGGGAGCAGCCCCAGCATTTT; cdr3_aa: CASSVEGEQPQHF
v_call: TRBV4-1; cdr3_length: 15; clone_size: few; d_call: -; j_call: TRBJ2-3; cdr3_nt: TGCGCCAGCAGCCAAGATCCTTTAGGAGGAGATACGCAGTATTTT; cdr3_aa: CASSQDPLGGDTQYF
v_call: TRBV4-1; cdr3_length: 15; clone_size: -; d_call: TRBD2; j_call: TRBJ2-1; cdr3_nt: TGCGCCAGCAGCCAAGAAGCGGGAGGCAACAATGAGCAGTTCTTC; cdr3_aa: CASSQEAGGNNEQFF
v_call: TRBV5-1; cdr3_length: 15; clone_size: -; d_call: TRBD1; j_call: TRBJ1-6; cdr3_nt: TGCGCCAGCAGCACCAGACAGGGGGGTGATTCACCCCTCCACTTT; cdr3_aa: CASSTRQGGDSPLHF
v_call: TRBV10-2; cdr3_length: 14; clone_size: -; d_call: TRBD1; j_call: TRBJ2-5; cdr3_nt: TGCGCCAGCAGTGAGAACAGGGGCAAAGAGACCCAGTACTTC; cdr3_aa: CASSENRGKETQYF
v_call: TRBV30; cdr3_length: 12; clone_size: once; d_call: -; j_call: TRBJ1-2; cdr3_nt: TGTGCCTGGAGAGGGGCAGGGCCTGGATTCACCTTC; cdr3_aa: CAWRGAGPGFTF
v_call: TRBV20-1; cdr3_length: 13; clone_size: few; d_call: -; j_call: TRBJ2-7; cdr3_nt: TGCAGTGCCCATAGAGGGAGTGCTCACGAGCAGTACTTC; cdr3_aa: CSAHRGSAHEQYF
v_call: TRBV12-3/TRBV12-4; cdr3_length: 18; clone_size: few; d_call: -; j_call: TRBJ1-5; cdr3_nt: TGTGCCAGCAGTTCTCTCCCGGAAATCTGGGTAGGGGATCAGCCCCAGCATTTT; cdr3_aa: CASSSLPEIWVGDQPQHF
v_call: TRBV6-2/TRBV6-3; cdr3_length: 15; clone_size: -; d_call: TRBD2; j_call: TRBJ2-7; cdr3_nt: TGTGCCAGCAGTTACACCTTAGCGGGAGGGTACGAGCAGTACTTC; cdr3_aa: CASSYTLAGGYEQYF
v_call: TRBV12-3/TRBV12-4; cdr3_length: 15; clone_size: few; d_call: TRBD2; j_call: TRBJ2-1; cdr3_nt: TGTGCCAGCAGTTTTGCCCTAGCGGGAGTCGATGAGCAGTTCTTC; cdr3_aa: CASSFALAGVDEQFF
v_call: TRBV20-1; cdr3_length: 14; clone_size: -; d_call: -; j_call: TRBJ1-1; cdr3_nt: TGCAGTGCTCGTACGAATAGAGTGAACACTGAAGCTTTCTTT; cdr3_aa: CSARTNRVNTEAFF
v_call: TRBV5-1; cdr3_length: 17; clone_size: -; d_call: TRBD2; j_call: TRBJ2-7; cdr3_nt: TGCGCCAGCAGCCCCCCTGGGGTAGCGGGAGGGAGGTACGAGCAGTACTTC; cdr3_aa: CASSPPGVAGGRYEQYF
v_call: TRBV30; cdr3_length: 16; clone_size: few; d_call: TRBD1; j_call: TRBJ2-1; cdr3_nt: TGTGCCTGGTCCTCCTGGCAGGGGGTCTCCTACAATGAGCAGTTCTTC; cdr3_aa: CAWSSWQGVSYNEQFF
v_call: TRBV30; cdr3_length: 12; clone_size: -; d_call: -; j_call: TRBJ2-2; cdr3_nt: TGTGCCTGGAGTGTCGGGCTAGAGGAGCTGTTTTTT; cdr3_aa: CAWSVGLEELFF
v_call: TRBV5-6; cdr3_length: 17; clone_size: -; d_call: TRBD1; j_call: TRBJ2-7; cdr3_nt: TGTGCCAGCAGCCATTTACTATCGGACAGGCGGACCTACGAGCAGTACTTC; cdr3_aa: CASSHLLSDRRTYEQYF
v_call: TRBV11-3; cdr3_length: 15; clone_size: -; d_call: TRBD2; j_call: TRBJ2-1; cdr3_nt: TGTGCCAGCAGCTTAGGTCCTAGCGGGGGTAATGAGCAGTTCTTC; cdr3_aa: CASSLGPSGGNEQFF
v_call: TRBV29-1; cdr3_length: 15; clone_size: -; d_call: TRBD2; j_call: TRBJ2-1; cdr3_nt: TGCAGCGTCCCCCTCGGAGCGGGAGGGTACAATGAGCAGTTCTTC; cdr3_aa: CSVPLGAGGYNEQFF
v_call: TRBV15; cdr3_length: 13; clone_size: -; d_call: -; j_call: TRBJ2-1; cdr3_nt: TGTGCCACCAGCATGGAGGCCCACAATGAGCAGTTCTTC; cdr3_aa: CATSMEAHNEQFF
v_call: TRBV11-2; cdr3_length: 15; clone_size: -; d_call: TRBD1; j_call: TRBJ2-7; cdr3_nt: TGTGCCAGCAGCTTAGCGGGACAGGGAGGCAACGAGCAGTACTTC; cdr3_aa: CASSLAGQGGNEQYF
v_call: TRBV7-9; cdr3_length: 16; clone_size: -; d_call: -; j_call: TRBJ2-1; cdr3_nt: TGTGCCAGCAGCCCAGCCGTCCTGAACTCCTACAATGAGCAGTTCTTC; cdr3_aa: CASSPAVLNSYNEQFF
v_call: TRBV29-1; cdr3_length: 12; clone_size: many; d_call: -; j_call: TRBJ1-2; cdr3_nt: TGCAGCGTTGATTCGGGGGGCTATGGCTACACCTTC; cdr3_aa: CSVDSGGYGYTF
v_call: TRBV12-3/TRBV12-4; cdr3_length: 12; clone_size: many; d_call: -; j_call: TRBJ1-6; cdr3_nt: TGTGCCAGCAGTCTAGAGAATTCACCCCTCCACTTT; cdr3_aa: CASSLENSPLHF
v_call: TRBV2; cdr3_length: 15; clone_size: few; d_call: -; j_call: TRBJ2-4; cdr3_nt: TGTGCCAGCATTCGAGATTCCTTAGCCAAAAACATTCAGTACTTC; cdr3_aa: CASIRDSLAKNIQYF
v_call: TRBV12-3/TRBV12-4; cdr3_length: 18; clone_size: -; d_call: TRBD2; j_call: TRBJ2-1; cdr3_nt: TGTGCCAGCAGTTTTGACCAGCGGGAGGCCCGCTCCTACAATGAGCAGTTCTTC; cdr3_aa: CASSFDQREARSYNEQFF
v_call: TRBV18; cdr3_length: 14; clone_size: -; d_call: -; j_call: TRBJ1-6; cdr3_nt: TGTGCCAGCTCACGGATGGTGATGGGTTCACCCCTCCACTTT; cdr3_aa: CASSRMVMGSPLHF
v_call: TRBV25-1; cdr3_length: 15; clone_size: -; d_call: TRBD1; j_call: TRBJ2-5; cdr3_nt: TGTGCCAGCAGCGGGACAGGGGCTCCCTGGGAGACCCAGTACTTC; cdr3_aa: CASSGTGAPWETQYF
v_call: TRBV5-5; cdr3_length: 15; clone_size: -; d_call: -; j_call: TRBJ1-3; cdr3_nt: TGTGCCAGCAGCTTGGATGGGGGCACTGGAAACACCATATATTTT; cdr3_aa: CASSLDGGTGNTIYF
v_call: TRBV4-3; cdr3_length: 15; clone_size: -; d_call: TRBD2; j_call: TRBJ2-7; cdr3_nt: TGCGCCAGCAGCCAGGGGCGGGAGACCACCTACGAGCAGTACTTC; cdr3_aa: CASSQGRETTYEQYF
v_call: TRBV4-1; cdr3_length: 18; clone_size: -; d_call: TRBD2; j_call: TRBJ2-5; cdr3_nt: TGCGCCAGCAGCCAAGATCGGACTAGCGGGGGGGGTGGAGAGACCCAGTACTTC; cdr3_aa: CASSQDRTSGGGGETQYF
v_call: TRBV12-3/TRBV12-4; cdr3_length: 14; clone_size: few; d_call: -; j_call: TRBJ1-1; cdr3_nt: TGTGCCAGCAGTTTAGACCCCCGAGGAACTGAAGCTTTCTTT; cdr3_aa: CASSLDPRGTEAFF
v_call: TRBV9; cdr3_length: 12; clone_size: few; d_call: TRBD2; j_call: TRBJ2-3; cdr3_nt: TGTGCCAGCAGCGTCACCGGGACTATACAGTATTTT; cdr3_aa: CASSVTGTIQYF
v_call: TRBV11-1; cdr3_length: 19; clone_size: -; d_call: -; j_call: TRBJ2-1; cdr3_nt: TGTGCCAGCAGCTTAGGCACCCTCCGCACTATGACCTTCTACAATGAGCAGTTCTTC; cdr3_aa: CASSLGTLRTMTFYNEQFF
v_call: TRBV5-1; cdr3_length: 15; clone_size: few; d_call: -; j_call: TRBJ2-2; cdr3_nt: TGCGCCAGTAGTCTCACGGGGGGCCGGACCGGGGAGCTGTTTTTT; cdr3_aa: CASSLTGGRTGELFF
v_call: TRBV6-5; cdr3_length: 12; clone_size: -; d_call: -; j_call: TRBJ2-1; cdr3_nt: TGTGCCAACCGAGGGACCTACAATGAGCAGTTCTTC; cdr3_aa: CANRGTYNEQFF
v_call: TRBV20-1; cdr3_length: 13; clone_size: few; d_call: TRBD2; j_call: TRBJ2-3; cdr3_nt: TGCAGTTTTCGACTAGCGGGAGTCGGTACGCAGTATTTT; cdr3_aa: CSFRLAGVGTQYF
v_call: TRBV12-3/TRBV12-4; cdr3_length: 13; clone_size: many; d_call: -; j_call: TRBJ2-2; cdr3_nt: TGTGCCAGCAGTTTTCAAGGCACCGGGGAGCTGTTTTTT; cdr3_aa: CASSFQGTGELFF
v_call: TRBV12-3/TRBV12-4; cdr3_length: 14; clone_size: few; d_call: -; j_call: TRBJ2-5; cdr3_nt: TGTGCCAGCAGTTTAATAGGTTCGGAAGAGACCCAGTACTTC; cdr3_aa: CASSLIGSEETQYF
v_call: TRBV15; cdr3_length: 16; clone_size: -; d_call: -; j_call: TRBJ2-4; cdr3_nt: TGTGCCACCAGCAGAGAGAGGGGCCTAGCCAAAAACATTCAGTACTTC; cdr3_aa: CATSRERGLAKNIQYF